These T cell receptor beta chains were read from a single sample in a study of read filtering for tumor transcriptome and immune sequencing. MiXCR, applied by TCRdb to the reads, yields one record per CDR3 protein. The sample consists of tens of thousands of distinct CDR3 sequences, roughly 21% of them appearing once. Sample: a population of CD138-negative cells sorted from bone marrow. Every receptor here comes from a donor aged 40 or older with multiple myeloma. CDR3s include the opening cysteine and the closing phenylalanine or tryptophan. The order of the fields is J gene, D gene, V gene, clone size, CDR3 DNA, CDR3 protein. The D gene is left open where the match is weak. For some rows the clone size is stated as once, few or many, or as a class when expanded; others skip it.

J: TRBJ2-7
D: NA
V: TRBV5-1
size: many
DNA: TGCGCCAGCAGGGGGGACAACTACGAGCAGTACTTC
CDR3: CASRGDNYEQYF

J: TRBJ1-5
D: NA
V: TRBV19
size: few
DNA: TGTGCCAGTAGTATAAGCGCAGTGGGCAGGCAGCCCCAGCATTTT
CDR3: CASSISAVGRQPQHF

J: TRBJ1-1
D: NA
V: TRBV6-6
size: NA
DNA: TGTGCCAGCAGCCACAGCGGCACTGAAGCTTTCTTT
CDR3: CASSHSGTEAFF

J: TRBJ1-5
D: NA
V: TRBV2
size: few
DNA: TGTGCCAGCAGTGAAACAGCTCAGCCCCAGCATTTT
CDR3: CASSETAQPQHF

J: TRBJ2-3
D: NA
V: TRBV7-9
size: few
DNA: TGTGCCAGCAGCCCCGCCGAGGACTGGGTCACAGATACGCAGTATTTT
CDR3: CASSPAEDWVTDTQYF

J: TRBJ2-2
D: NA
V: TRBV10-1
size: many
DNA: TGCGCCAGCAGTGAGTCAAACAGGCTCCGGAACACCGGGGAGCTGTTTTTT
CDR3: CASSESNRLRNTGELFF

J: TRBJ2-3
D: TRBD2
V: TRBV15
size: few
DNA: TGTGCCGCCAGCAGAGAGGTGGCGATATATGAAGGGACTAGTTTTACAGATACGCAGTATTTT
CDR3: CAASREVAIYEGTSFTDTQYF

J: TRBJ1-1
D: NA
V: TRBV5-5
size: NA
DNA: TGTGCCAGCAGCTTGTGGCAAGGAAACACTAAAGCTTTCTTT
CDR3: CASSLWQGNTKAFF

J: TRBJ2-5
D: TRBD1
V: TRBV29-1
size: NA
DNA: TGCAGCGTTGAAGATTGGCCGGGGACAGCCGATTCGGAGACCCAGTACTTC
CDR3: CSVEDWPGTADSETQYF

J: TRBJ2-1
D: NA
V: TRBV2
size: many
DNA: TGTGCCATCAAGAGGGTGTCAGGGAGAGATTACAATGAGCAGTTCTTC
CDR3: CAIKRVSGRDYNEQFF

J: TRBJ1-5
D: NA
V: TRBV20-1
size: NA
DNA: TGCAGTGCTAGAAATACTTTCAATCAGCCCCAGCATTTT
CDR3: CSARNTFNQPQHF

J: TRBJ2-1
D: TRBD2
V: TRBV3-1
size: few
DNA: TGTGCCAGCAGCCAAAGCGGGGGAGCCTACAATGAGCAGTTCTTC
CDR3: CASSQSGGAYNEQFF

J: TRBJ2-2
D: NA
V: TRBV12-3/TRBV12-4
size: many
DNA: TGTGCCAGCAGTTTTCGAGGAGCTACCGGGGAGCTGTTTTTT
CDR3: CASSFRGATGELFF

J: TRBJ1-1
D: NA
V: TRBV24-1
size: many
DNA: TGTGCCACCAGTGATTCCGCCCGCCAGACTGAAGCTTTCTTT
CDR3: CATSDSARQTEAFF

J: TRBJ1-5
D: NA
V: TRBV27
size: many
DNA: TGTGCCAGCAGTTCCGGACGGTTTAGCAATCAGCCCCAGCATTTT
CDR3: CASSSGRFSNQPQHF

J: TRBJ1-1
D: NA
V: TRBV7-2
size: NA
DNA: TGTGCCAGCAGCTTGTTTTCGGCGTTTGAAGCTTTCTTT
CDR3: CASSLFSAFEAFF

J: TRBJ1-1
D: NA
V: TRBV12-3/TRBV12-4
size: NA
DNA: TGTGCCAGCAGGGCGCCTGGGAACACTGAAGCTTTCTTT
CDR3: CASRAPGNTEAFF

J: TRBJ2-3
D: NA
V: TRBV4-1
size: NA
DNA: TGCGCCAGCCGGAGGGGTGAGAGTTTAGATACGCAGTATTTT
CDR3: CASRRGESLDTQYF

J: TRBJ2-1
D: NA
V: TRBV7-2
size: many
DNA: TGTGCCAGCAGCCCGACCGGACCGGGCCGTGAGCAGTTCTTC
CDR3: CASSPTGPGREQFF

J: TRBJ2-3
D: NA
V: TRBV24-1
size: NA
DNA: TGTGCCACCAGTGACCCCGGGACGGGGGGCAGAAATACGCGGTATTTT
CDR3: CATSDPGTGGRNTRYF

J: TRBJ1-2
D: NA
V: TRBV28
size: NA
DNA: TGTGCCAGCAGTTCCGGCGGCAGCCCGGGCCCTGGCTACACCTTC
CDR3: CASSSGGSPGPGYTF

J: TRBJ2-2
D: TRBD1
V: TRBV29-1
size: NA
DNA: TGCAGCGTCACGACAGGGGGCGAGGCCGGGGAGCTGTTTTTT
CDR3: CSVTTGGEAGELFF

J: TRBJ1-1
D: NA
V: TRBV18
size: NA
DNA: TGTGCCAGCTCATACTCCGGGACCTGGGCTTTCTTT
CDR3: CASSYSGTWAFF

J: TRBJ1-5
D: NA
V: TRBV3-1
size: NA
DNA: TGTGCCAGCAGCCAGGCAGGGGTTCATCAGCCCCAGCATTTT
CDR3: CASSQAGVHQPQHF

J: TRBJ1-2
D: NA
V: TRBV30
size: NA
DNA: TGTGCCCGGGGTCGTAACAACTATGGCTACACCTTC
CDR3: CARGRNNYGYTF

J: TRBJ2-1
D: NA
V: TRBV6-6
size: many
DNA: TGTGCCAGCAGTTATGGGACACTTCTTGGAAATGAGCAGTTCTTC
CDR3: CASSYGTLLGNEQFF

J: TRBJ2-3
D: TRBD2
V: TRBV4-1
size: many
DNA: TGCGCCAGCAGCCAAGTCGCGGGGGTGACAGATACGCAGTATTTT
CDR3: CASSQVAGVTDTQYF

J: TRBJ2-1
D: NA
V: TRBV18
size: many
DNA: TGTGCCAGCTCGAGGGACTCCGGGCAAAGTGAGCAGTTCTTC
CDR3: CASSRDSGQSEQFF

J: TRBJ1-4
D: NA
V: TRBV28
size: many
DNA: TGTGCCAGCAGCTACGGGACGGGTGAAAAACTGTTTTTT
CDR3: CASSYGTGEKLFF

J: TRBJ2-2
D: NA
V: TRBV7-2
size: few
DNA: TGTGCCAGCAGCCGTAGATTTGGGGGGGAGCTGTTTTTT
CDR3: CASSRRFGGELFF

J: TRBJ1-1
D: NA
V: TRBV11-2
size: NA
DNA: TGTGCCAGCAGCTTGGGACTGATGAACACTGAAGTTTTCTTT
CDR3: CASSLGLMNTEVFF

J: TRBJ2-1
D: NA
V: TRBV11-2
size: large
DNA: TGTGCCAGCAACGTTGGGGGCACCTACAATGAGCAGTTCTTC
CDR3: CASNVGGTYNEQFF

J: TRBJ2-2
D: NA
V: TRBV28
size: many
DNA: TGTGCCAGCAGTTTCCCAATTAACACCGGGGAGCTGTTTTTT
CDR3: CASSFPINTGELFF

J: TRBJ1-1
D: NA
V: TRBV16
size: NA
DNA: TGTGCCAGCAGAGGCCATATACATGCTCAGCGCACTGAAGCTTTCTTT
CDR3: CASRGHIHAQRTEAFF

J: TRBJ2-1
D: TRBD2
V: TRBV4-2
size: many
DNA: TGTGCCAGCAGCCAAGATTGGGGTAGCGGGGGGGGTCGGGATGAGCAGTTCTTC
CDR3: CASSQDWGSGGGRDEQFF

J: TRBJ1-2
D: NA
V: TRBV7-9
size: few
DNA: TGTGCCAGCAGCCCCCCTCCCGGGACAACCTCCGCAGACTTC
CDR3: CASSPPPGTTSADF

J: TRBJ2-1
D: NA
V: TRBV2
size: many
DNA: TGTGCCAGCAACATAGGTTGGACTCGTGTCTATGAGCAGTTCTTC
CDR3: CASNIGWTRVYEQFF

J: TRBJ2-3
D: NA
V: TRBV11-2
size: few
DNA: TGTGCCAGCAGGAGGATGGGCACAGATACGCAGTATTTT
CDR3: CASRRMGTDTQYF